The TCR beta chain under discussion was sequenced for a study of cytomegalovirus exposure and HLA in healthy donors. PCR amplification relied on 60 Vbeta primers (plus 13 Jbeta primers). The table came from immunoSEQ multiplex PCR; TCRdb's copy has only in-frame clones and leaves some out. The sample has approximately 100,000 clones, roughly 82% seen once. Study conclusions and caveats: A later analysis reportedly found fewer N-insertions in an Asian-associated ancestry cluster than the roughly 670-donor mean.

Losses at the gene ends were 9 bases for V and 3 bases for J; bases not matched to a gene: 8. This CDR3 region has 13 residues. CDR1 LNHDA and CDR2 SQIVND come from the germline V gene (reference sequence). A word on this clone: Its specificity is not known.

This sequence originates from a woman aged 18-35 years in good health and CMV-seronegative. The V call is TRBV19, the J call TRBJ2-7; TRBD1 matches 7 bases. The specimen sequenced was PBMCs. The CDR3: CARLPGQHYEQYF. As DNA, the CDR3 is TGTGCCAGACTCCCGGGACAGCACTACGAGCAGTACTTC.